These 23 T cell receptor beta chains share one sample of origin, sequenced in a study of response to subunit inactivated influenza vaccine. Via MiXCR, TCRdb re-called the RT-PCR reads, giving one row per CDR3 protein. The sample holds under 550,000 distinct CDR3 sequences, 6% to 9% seen once. The sequenced sample was PBMCs from blood, obtained about 23 months after vaccination. These TCRs come from a man aged 50 to 69 who received an inactivated influenza vaccine.

This clonotype was detected a few times. The chain recombines TRBV10-3 with TRBJ1-2; 7 positions agree with TRBD1. This CDR3 has 15 residues. CDR1 is ENHRY and CDR2 is SYGVKD in the germline V gene. V shed 2 bases and J 4 bases; nucleotides not matched to a gene: 7. CDR3: CAISEAGTAFYGYTF. The CDR3 DNA sequence: TGTGCCATCAGTGAGGCCGGGACAGCCTTCTATGGCTACACCTTC.

This clonotype was counted a few times. This chain uses TRBV6-1 with TRBJ1-2; tentative D call: TRBD1 (6 bases). The CDR3 runs to 13 residues. Germline CDR1 and CDR2: MNHNS and SASEGT. The V end lost 8 bases, the J end lost 0 bases, and 10 bases lay between the germline ends. The CDR3 reads CASGDRTNYGYTF. The CDR3 DNA sequence: TGTGCCAGCGGAGACAGGACTAACTATGGCTACACCTTC.

V and J are TRBV27 and TRBJ2-1; 7 bases align to TRBD2. The germline V gene has CDR1 MNHEY and CDR2 SMNVEV (reference sequence). The length of the CDR3 is 12 residues. The V and J ends lost 3 bases and 10 bases, in that order; junction bases with no gene match: 3. CDR3 coding DNA: TGTGCCAGCAGTTTTACGGGACTAGAGCAGTTCTTC. Its translation is CASSFTGLEQFF.

The chain links TRBV11-2 to TRBJ2-7, with D possibly matching TRBD2 (7 bases). V was cut by 6 bases and J by 2 bases, with 20 bases left in between. Germline-derived CDR1 and CDR2 are SGHAT and FQNNGV. The length of the CDR3 is 16 residues. DNA for the CDR3: TGTGCCAGCAGTCCCTGGGGGGGCGGATTCACCTACGAGCAGTACTTC. This encodes CASSPWGGGFTYEQYF.

This clonotype was recorded at least ten times. V and J are TRBV7-2 and TRBJ2-3; perhaps TRBD2 as D (5 bases). This CDR3 contains 15 residues. Germline V CDR1 and CDR2: SGHTA, FQGNSA. V shed 5 bases and J shed 0 bases, with 12 bases lying between them. CDR3 protein: CASSPLRTSTDTQYF. The CDR3 DNA reads TGTGCCAGCAGCCCACTTAGGACTAGCACAGATACGCAGTATTTT.

Ten or more counts support this clonotype. The rearrangement joins TRBV7-9 to TRBJ2-3; 9 positions agree with TRBD1. V was clipped by 5 bases and J by 3 bases; unmatched bases: 6. This CDR3 is built from 15 residues. Germline lookup yields CDR1 SEHNR and CDR2 FQNEAQ (reference sequence). As DNA, the CDR3 is TGTGCCAGCAGCCGTACAGGGGGCGAAACAGATACGCAGTATTTT. This codes for CASSRTGGETDTQYF.

This clonotype showed up many times. This chain uses TRBV29-1 with TRBJ1-1, with D unresolved. This CDR3 contains 12 residues. The V gene's germline CDR1 is SQVTM and CDR2 ANQGSEA. V was shortened by 4 bases and J by 1 base, with 7 bases between the two germline ends. The CDR3 DNA follows: TGCAGCGTTGCTCCAGGGAACACTGAAGCTTTCTTT. Translation: CSVAPGNTEAFF. Variable domain in full (rest from reference TRBV29-1 and TRBJ1-1): SAVISQKPSRDICQRGTSLTIQCQVDSQVTMMFWYRQQPGQSLTLIATANQGSEATYESGFVIDKFPISRPNLTFSTLTVSNMSPEDSSIYLCSVAPGNTEAFFGQGTRLTVV.

The gene calls are TRBV10-3 and TRBJ1-2; D remains ambiguous. Per the germline V gene, CDR1 is ENHRY and CDR2 is SYGVKD. The CDR3 has 12 amino acids. V shed 4 bases and J shed 4 bases, with 7 bases lying between them. Here the CDR3 DNA reads TGTGCCATCAGTGGCAGCCTCTATGGCTACACCTTC. It translates to CAISGSLYGYTF.

The gene calls are TRBV6-2 or TRBV6-3 and TRBJ1-5; D unclear. The CDR3 runs to 12 residues. Germline V gives CDR1 MNHEY, CDR2 SVGEGT. With 4 bases removed from V and 6 bases from J, the gap between germline ends came to 7 bases. The DNA for the CDR3 is TGTGCCAGCAGTTCCAGCTTTCAGCCCCAGCATTTT. It translates to CASSSSFQPQHF.

The chain uses TRBV12-3 or TRBV12-4 and TRBJ2-7; 8 nucleotides line up with TRBD2. CDR3 size: 14 residues. V was clipped by 6 bases and J by 2 bases; unmatched bases: 6. The CDR3 protein is CASRGELAAYEQYF. Written as DNA, the CDR3 is TGTGCCAGCAGAGGGGAACTAGCGGCCTACGAGCAGTACTTC.

The V call is TRBV6-5, the J call TRBJ2-1; D unresolved. V dropped 0 bases and J dropped 10 bases, with 13 bases sitting between them. This CDR3 has 14 amino acids. Germline loops: CDR1 MNHEY, CDR2 SVGAGI. The CDR3 sequence: CASSYSSVDAEQFF. The CDR3 DNA follows: TGTGCCAGCAGTTACTCCTCCGTGGACGCCGAGCAGTTCTTC.

The chain combines TRBV25-1 with TRBJ2-3, with 8 bases that match TRBD2. The J segment lost 6 bases and the V segment lost 7 bases, leaving 12 bases of the junction unmatched. This CDR3 is 15 amino acids long. CDR1 MGHDK and CDR2 SYGVNS come from the germline V gene. The CDR3 here is CASKATWGGGDTQYF. The CDR3 DNA is TGTGCCAGCAAGGCAACGTGGGGCGGGGGGGATACGCAGTATTTT.

This chain connects TRBV12-3 or TRBV12-4 to TRBJ1-5; tentatively, D is TRBD1 (6 bases). CDR3 length equals 13 residues. Deletions cut 5 bases from V and 7 bases from J, with 12 bases between. DNA of the CDR3: TGTGCCAGCAGTCTTCAGGGGAGGCAGCCCCAGCATTTT. It is translated as CASSLQGRQPQHF.

This clonotype was found a few times. The V gene is TRBV4-2, the J gene TRBJ2-5; either TRBD1 or TRBD2 may fit D (5 bases each). Germline V lookup: CDR1 LGHNA, CDR2 YNFKEQ. With 1 base removed from V and 9 bases from J, the gap between germline ends came to 15 bases. This CDR3 is 14 amino acids long. This chain's CDR3 is CASSQAGSVGAQYF. In nucleotides, the CDR3 is TGTGCCAGCAGCCAAGCGGGATCCGTGGGGGCCCAGTACTTC.

The CDR3 DNA is TGTGCCAGCAGTTCCTTAAGGAGCTCTGGGGCCAACGTCCTGACTTTC. It specifies CASSSLRSSGANVLTF. This chain connects TRBV6-5 to TRBJ2-6; D unclear. The germline V gene encodes CDR1 MNHEY and CDR2 SVGAGI. Trimming left V 4 bases short and J 0 bases short, with 10 bases between. CDR3 length: 16 residues.

In its sample, this clonotype was seen a few times. V usage is TRBV28 and J usage is TRBJ2-6; TRBD2 is a possible D gene (5 bases). The CDR3 runs 15 residues. The germline V and J ends were trimmed by 0 bases and 4 bases, with 7 bases remaining between them. Germline CDR1 and CDR2: MDHEN and SYDVKM. CDR3 amino acids: CASSLWTGGANVLTF. The CDR3 region has the DNA TGTGCCAGCAGTTTATGGACGGGAGGGGCCAACGTCCTGACTTTC.

The table lists this clonotype with a few counts. The chain employs TRBV6-5 and TRBJ2-7; maybe TRBD2 (7 bases). Trimming took off 4 bases at V and 2 bases at J, with 12 bases between the two ends. CDR1 and CDR2 (germline): MNHEY, SVGAGI. The CDR3 totals 14 residues. The CDR3, as DNA: TGTGCCAGCAGTTCCCGGGGGGCCGCCTACGAGCAGTACTTC. Protein: CASSSRGAAYEQYF.

This clonotype was counted only a few times. The chain is built from TRBV20-1 and TRBJ2-3; D gene uncertain. V was clipped by 6 bases and J by 6 bases, with 7 bases between them. Germline V gives CDR1 DFQATT, CDR2 SNEGSKA (reference sequence). This CDR3 spans 10 amino acids. CDR3 region: CSARHDTQYF. The CDR3 nucleotides read TGCAGTGCAAGACACGATACGCAGTATTTT.

This clonotype was seen repeatedly, ten times or more. The genes are TRBV5-1 and TRBJ2-5; TRBD1 matches 7 bases. The CDR3 consists of 14 residues. J gave up 2 bases and V 5 bases, and 6 bases lay outside the gene matches. Germline V gene data show CDR1 as SGHRS and CDR2 as YFSETQ. The CDR3 loop reads CASSRGQVQETQYF. In nucleotides, the CDR3 is TGCGCCAGCAGTCGTGGACAGGTTCAAGAGACCCAGTACTTC.

This clonotype was picked up a small number of times. This sequence joins TRBV5-1 and TRBJ2-7, with TRBD2 matching 12 bases. The CDR3 has 18 residues. Unmatched junction bases numbered 10, after V lost 0 bases and J lost 3 bases. Germline values: CDR1 SGHRS, CDR2 YFSETQ. The CDR3 DNA reads TGCGCCAGCAGCTTGGGGTCTGTGACTAGCGGGGGAAACTACGAGCAGTACTTC. Its protein is CASSLGSVTSGGNYEQYF.

CDR3 coding DNA: TGTGCCAGCAGCGACAGAATGAACACTGAAGCTTTCTTT. Translation gives CASSDRMNTEAFF. The V call is TRBV11-3, the J call TRBJ1-1, with D perhaps matching TRBD1 (5 bases). V was pared by 5 bases and J by 0 bases, with 7 bases between. Germline V gene sequence: CDR1 SGHNT, CDR2 YENEEA. This CDR3 comprises 13 residues.

This clonotype has a count of ten or more. The rearrangement uses TRBV5-1 and TRBJ1-4; D gene unclear. Germline V gene data show CDR1 as SGHRS and CDR2 as YFSETQ. The V gene lost 0 bases and the J gene lost 3 bases, with 6 bases spanning the gap. This CDR3 has 14 residues. Here the CDR3 DNA reads TGCGCCAGCAGCTTGGGGACTGCTAATGAAAAACTGTTTTTT. Protein sequence: CASSLGTANEKLFF. The full variable domain, with the rest looked up from reference TRBV5-1 and TRBJ1-4, is KAGVTQTPRYLIKTRGQQVTLSCSPISGHRSVSWYQQTPGQGLQFLFEYFSETQRNKGNFPGRFSGRQFSNSRSEMNVSTLELGDSALYLCASSLGTANEKLFFGSGTQLSVL.

The table lists this clonotype with a few counts. This rearrangement joins TRBV20-1 to TRBJ2-7; D is perhaps TRBD1 (5 bases). CDR1 and CDR2 (germline): DFQATT, SNEGSKA (reference sequence). The CDR3 contains 15 residues. V dropped 3 bases and J dropped 2 bases, with 17 bases sitting between them. For the CDR3, the DNA is TGCAGTGCTAGTGGGGCAGTTGGGGCGACCTACGAGCAGTACTTC. Its protein product is CSASGAVGATYEQYF.